This T cell receptor (beta chain) comes out of a study of T-cell memory formation after mild COVID-19. The CDR3 is 17 residues long. J lost 6 bases, V lost 1 base, and 10 bases had no gene match. Germline V gene data show CDR1 as LGHNA and CDR2 as YNFKEQ. The table lists this clonotype with a few counts. Its cognate antigen is unknown. TCRalpha and TCRbeta libraries used 5'RACE with constant-segment primers and UMIs. Using its own MiXCR run on the 5' RACE reads, TCRdb lists one record per CDR3 protein. The top ten hold approximately 2.8% of the sample, which has fewer than 250,000 distinct CDR3 sequences, 10% to 13% seen once. Points from the study as a whole: Pre-infection memory already had some responding clones, implying cross-reactive memory joined. What remained unconfirmed was the SARS-CoV-2 specificity of second-wave clones peaking on day 37.

The TCR was taken from a man between 18 and 29 years old who had mild COVID-19 (a few samples of this study predate the infection). Cell type and time point are not known. The chain couples TRBV4-2 to TRBJ2-1; 9 bases line up with TRBD1. Sequencing was carried out using PBMCs or a T cell subset sorted from them (not recorded which). Written as DNA, the CDR3 is TGTGCCAGCAGCCAAGGGTCAGGAGGACAGGGGCTCAATGAGCAGTTCTTC. Residues: CASSQGSGGQGLNEQFF.